The clone carrying this TCR beta chain was seen only a few times. These data come from a study of CD8+ T cells in alopecia areata. cDNA serving as the sequencing template came from extracted, reverse transcribed RNA. Method: immunoSEQ multiplex PCR; TCRdb's copy keeps in-frame clones and lacks some. The sample consists of 93,000 or so clones, approximately 52% of them appearing once. This sequence was found in a human donor in good health. The sample taken for sequencing was CD4+ T cells sorted from blood.

For the CDR3, the DNA is TGTGCCAGCAGCTTAGCGGGGACTAGCGGAGGTTCCTACAATGAGCAGTTCTTC. This encodes CASSLAGTSGGSYNEQFF. The chain carries TRBV7-2 and TRBJ2-1, with 11 bases aligning to TRBD2. CDR3 length: 18 amino acids. CDR1 SGHTA and CDR2 FQGNSA come from the germline V gene. J gave up 1 base and V 0 bases, and 5 bases lay outside the gene matches.